This T cell receptor beta chain was sequenced for a study of a mutant IDH1 vaccine in newly diagnosed glioma. At the level of the study: Radiotherapy alone preceded vaccination by 4-6 weeks; alternatively, vaccination started with temozolomide cycles. Sex among treated patients split roughly 62% male, roughly 40% female; mean age was approximately 40 years. Study-level findings and limits: There were vaccine-induced immune responses in around 93% of the patients.

With 3 bases removed from V and 7 bases from J, the gap between germline ends came to 12 bases. The germline V gene has CDR1 MNHEY and CDR2 SMNVEV (reference sequence). CDR3 length: 14 residues. Time point: week 35, safety follow-up. Doses comprised 300 ug of mutant IDH1 20-mer peptide each, plus topical imiquimod. New astrocytomas of WHO grade 3 or 4 that were IDH1-mutant and ATRX-lost were found in the donors. Clones were read by immunoSEQ multiplex PCR, and TCRdb kept only the in-frame ones, dropping some. Of around 69,000 clones in the sample, around 90% were seen once. A word on this clone: The antigen remains unidentified.

This specimen was PBMCs, taken from a glioma patient whose treatment included an IDH1 peptide vaccine. V gene TRBV27 combines with J gene TRBJ2-2; TRBD1 or TRBD2 may be the D gene (6 bases each). The clonotype was recovered from a man aged 25-45 years with glioma. CDR3 residues: CASSLSRGGGELFF. The CDR3 coding sequence is TGTGCCAGCAGTTTGAGCAGGGGAGGCGGGGAGCTGTTTTTT.